This T cell receptor beta chain was profiled in a study of post-analysis software for immune sequencing data. General observations from the study: A handful of TRBV segments appeared more often in patients than in controls, and TRBV5-6, TRBV5-1 and TRBV20-1 were among these. Compared with controls, patients showed significantly lower normalized Chao1 diversity.

The authors incorporated unique molecular identifiers into the TCR beta cDNA libraries. The T cell input of roughly 0.95 to 10 million gave about 500,000 cDNA molecules. TCRdb re-called the PCR reads through MiXCR, storing one row per CDR3 protein. The data show some 260,000 distinct CDR3 sequences, less than 40% seen once. Germline CDR1 DFQATT, CDR2 SNEGSKA (reference sequence). This CDR3 is 14 amino acids long. Comments on this clonotype: Its cognate antigen is unknown. This could be a read error, since a much larger clone is one nucleotide away.

This chain joins TRBV20-1 and TRBJ1-1; D is unclear. The sequenced material came from blood. The sequence derives from a girl aged 5 to 17 with multiple sclerosis. The CDR3 sequence is CSPSAGMRNTETFF. The CDR3 coding sequence is TGCAGTCCTTCCGCTGGGATGAGGAACACTGAAACTTTCTTT.